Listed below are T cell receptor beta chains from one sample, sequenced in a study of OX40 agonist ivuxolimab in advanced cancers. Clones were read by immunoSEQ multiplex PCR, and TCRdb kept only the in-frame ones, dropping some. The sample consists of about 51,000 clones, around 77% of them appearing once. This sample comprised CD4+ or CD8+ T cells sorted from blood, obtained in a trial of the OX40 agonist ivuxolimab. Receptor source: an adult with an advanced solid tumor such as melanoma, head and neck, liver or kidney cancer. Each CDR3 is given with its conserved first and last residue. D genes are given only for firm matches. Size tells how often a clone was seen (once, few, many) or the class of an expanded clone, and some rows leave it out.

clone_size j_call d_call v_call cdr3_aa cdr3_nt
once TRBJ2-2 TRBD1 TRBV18 CASSPAGTGLGELFF TGTGCCAGCTCACCTGCCGGGACAGGCCTAGGGGAGCTGTTTTTT
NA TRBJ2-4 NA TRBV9 CASSVGGTENIQYF TGTGCCAGCAGCGTGGGGGGGACAGAAAACATTCAGTACTTC
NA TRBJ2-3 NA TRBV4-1 CASSLGDTPSTDTQYF TGCGCCAGCAGCCTTGGGGACACGCCATCCACAGATACGCAGTATTTT
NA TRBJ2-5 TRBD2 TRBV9 CASSKGTSSDQETQYF TGTGCCAGCAGCAAGGGGACTAGCAGTGATCAAGAGACCCAGTACTTC
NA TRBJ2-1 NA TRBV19 CAVGDYNEQFF TGTGCCGTGGGGGACTACAATGAGCAGTTCTTC
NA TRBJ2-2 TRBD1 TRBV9 CASSDRGLGGELFF TGTGCCAGCAGCGATAGGGGGCTAGGCGGGGAGCTGTTTTTT
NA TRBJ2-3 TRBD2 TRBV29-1 CSVAKTGTSGYF TGCAGCGTTGCTAAAACCGGGACTAGTGGGTATTTT
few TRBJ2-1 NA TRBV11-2 CASSLGQAKGEFF TGTGCCAGCAGCTTAGGACAGGCCAAGGGGGAGTTCTTC
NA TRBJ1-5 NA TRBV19 CASSGNSGGQPQHF TGTGCCAGTAGTGGCAACAGTGGGGGTCAGCCCCAGCATTTT
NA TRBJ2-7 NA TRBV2 CASSEGKTSVHEQYF TGTGCCAGCAGTGAAGGAAAGACCTCTGTCCACGAGCAGTACTTC
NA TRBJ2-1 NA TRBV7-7 CASSQAGTHNEQFF TGTGCTAGCAGCCAGGCGGGGACTCACAATGAGCAGTTCTTC
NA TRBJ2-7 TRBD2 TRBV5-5 CASSPSGRSSYEQYF TGTGCCAGCAGCCCTAGCGGGAGAAGCTCCTACGAGCAGTACTTC
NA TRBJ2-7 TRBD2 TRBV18 CASSPRRDYNPGGDEQYF TGTGCCAGCTCACCACGACGGGACTATAATCCCGGAGGCGACGAGCAGTACTTC
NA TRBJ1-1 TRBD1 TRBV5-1 CASSLRPGGVTEAFF TGCGCCAGCAGCTTGAGGCCAGGGGGGGTCACTGAAGCTTTCTTT
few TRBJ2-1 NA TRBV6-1 CASSEAILVLGEQFF TGTGCCAGCAGTGAAGCCATACTAGTATTAGGTGAGCAGTTCTTC
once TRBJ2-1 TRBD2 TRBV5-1 CASSLDGLGLAGAGEFF TGCGCCAGCAGCTTGGACGGTTTGGGGCTAGCGGGAGCGGGGGAGTTCTTC